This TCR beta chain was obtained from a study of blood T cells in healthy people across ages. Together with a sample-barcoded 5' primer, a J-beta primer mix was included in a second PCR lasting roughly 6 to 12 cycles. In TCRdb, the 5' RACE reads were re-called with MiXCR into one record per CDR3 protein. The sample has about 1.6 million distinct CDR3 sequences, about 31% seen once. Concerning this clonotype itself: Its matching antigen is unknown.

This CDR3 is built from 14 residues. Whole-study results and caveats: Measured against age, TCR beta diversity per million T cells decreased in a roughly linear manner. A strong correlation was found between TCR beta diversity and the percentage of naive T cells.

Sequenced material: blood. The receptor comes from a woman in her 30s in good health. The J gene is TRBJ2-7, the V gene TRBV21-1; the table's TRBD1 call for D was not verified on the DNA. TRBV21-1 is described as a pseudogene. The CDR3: CASSTRTDIYEQYF. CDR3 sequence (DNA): TGTGCCAGCAGCACACGGACAGATATCTACGAGCAGTACTTC.